What follows are 3 T cell receptor beta chains derived from one specimen sequenced in a study of T cells in Graves' hyperthyroidism and ophthalmopathy. RNA transcripts gave rise to amplified TCR beta CDR3 regions. First-round RT-PCR targeting the TCR CDR3 was performed with the HTBI primer set. A single record per CDR3 protein comes from TCRdb applying MiXCR to the multiplex PCR reads. The sample records approximately 510,000 distinct CDR3 sequences, roughly 45% being singletons. Sequencing was performed on peripheral blood or thyroid tissue (not recorded which). The receptor set was obtained from an adult woman with Graves' disease, either hyperthyroidism or ophthalmopathy (not recorded which).

In regard to this clonotype: The junction and the germline gene differ at one end; a read error may be behind it. V is TRBV25-1 and J is TRBJ1-1, with TRBD1 as a possible D gene (5 bases). This CDR3 comprises 21 residues. Germline V gene data show CDR1 as MGHDK and CDR2 as SYGVNS. CDR3 nucleotides: TGTGCCGGCAGTGAATCTAGGACAAGCCTCCCTTACCCGACATGGCGGACTGAAGCTTTCTTT. This codes for CAGSESRTSLPYPTWRTEAFF.

This clonotype has a count of ten or more. This chain connects TRBV7-9 to TRBJ1-2; D not certain. The V end was cut by 6 bases, the J end by 7 bases, with 12 bases between. Germline-derived CDR1 and CDR2 are SEHNR and FQNEAQ (reference sequence). The CDR3 runs to 12 residues. CDR3 residues: CASREVVGGYTF. The DNA for the CDR3 is TGTGCCAGCAGGGAAGTAGTTGGTGGCTACACCTTC.

J is TRBJ1-4 and V is TRBV5-1; TRBD1 might be the D (6 bases). From germline, CDR1 is SGHRS and CDR2 YFSETQ. The CDR3 consists of 14 residues. The ends were cut back, 5 bases at V and 7 bases at J, with 15 bases in the middle. The CDR3 loop reads CASRGNRVPEKLFF. DNA for the CDR3: TGCGCCAGCAGGGGGAACAGGGTTCCTGAAAAACTGTTTTTT.